This T cell receptor (beta chain) derives from a study of blood T cell repertoires in COVID-19. Followed over time, Seattle patients had been enrolled while infection was active. The junction had 9 bases not matched to a gene; V was cut back by 7 bases and J by 5 bases. Germline assignment: CDR1 SQVTM and CDR2 ANQGSEA. The CDR3 loop spans 16 amino acids. Under the authors' procedure: By means of reference gene primer amplification, nucleated cell counts were estimated. The method was immunoSEQ multiplex PCR; TCRdb's version includes in-frame clones alone and lacks a portion of them. That table gives V, J and clone size, and the DNA gave D and trimming. The data show approximately 500,000 clones, roughly 89% seen once.

This TCR was recovered from a man aged 18-30 years with COVID-19, enrolled during active disease. Sequences were obtained from peripheral blood. V and J are TRBV29-1 and TRBJ2-2; 14 bases line up with TRBD2. CDR3 protein: CSAKGLAGARTGELFF. The CDR3 DNA follows: TGCAGCGCTAAGGGACTAGCGGGGGCCCGAACCGGGGAGCTGTTTTTT.